The next 27 T cell receptor beta chains were all read from a single sample in a study of breast tumors, draining lymph nodes, adjacent tissues. TCRdb reprocessed the multiplex PCR reads with MiXCR, giving one entry per CDR3 protein. The sample lists around 140,000 distinct CDR3 sequences, around 22% seen once, with roughly 2.6% in the top ten. Breast cancer patients provided tissue from their axillary draining lymph nodes. Sequenced input: axillary lymph node tissue. Every receptor here comes from a female donor with breast cancer. Some clones in this sample may be carry-over from other donors' samples.

The chain joins TRBV28 to TRBJ2-7, with TRBD2 matching 7 bases. The V and J ends lost 6 bases and 6 bases, in that order; junction bases with no gene match: 8. The germline V gene has CDR1 MDHEN and CDR2 SYDVKM. The CDR3 has 13 residues. The CDR3 DNA follows: TGTGCCAGCAGATTAGCGGGCCCTTGCGAGCAGTACTTC. It codes for CASRLAGPCEQYF.

A note on this clonotype: A read error is possible here, since a much larger clone lies one base away. The V call is TRBV10-3, the J call TRBJ2-2; either TRBD1 or TRBD2 may supply D (6 bases each). The germline CDR1 and CDR2 sequences are ENHRY and SYGVKD. The CDR3 is made up of 14 amino acids. In nucleotides, the CDR3 is TGTGCCATCAGTGAGTCGGGGGCTACCGGGGGGCTGTTTTTT. Residues: CAISESGATGGLFF.

This clonotype turned up a few times. CDR3 region: CASSFSDRAYQPQHF. In nucleotides, the CDR3 is TGTGCCAGCAGTTTCTCCGACAGGGCCTATCAGCCCCAGCATTTT. The chain uses TRBV28 and TRBJ1-5; 7 positions agree with TRBD1. CDR1 MDHEN and CDR2 SYDVKM come from the germline V gene. The CDR3 consists of 15 residues. Germline trimming cut 3 bases from V and 5 bases from J; bases unmatched to any gene: 7.

This clonotype was counted at least ten times. The V and J genes are TRBV7-9 and TRBJ2-7; D remains unclear. V was shortened by 1 base and J by 2 bases, with 12 bases between the two germline ends. This CDR3 contains 15 residues. Per the germline V gene, CDR1 is SEHNR and CDR2 is FQNEAQ (reference sequence). The CDR3 coding sequence is TGTGCCAGCAGCTTAGTCTCGGCAGGAACCTACGAGCAGTACTTC. It translates to CASSLVSAGTYEQYF.

This clonotype was observed at least ten times. V usage is TRBV12-3 or TRBV12-4 and J usage is TRBJ2-3; the D gene is possibly TRBD2 (6 bases). This CDR3 spans 17 amino acids. The V gene lost 2 bases and the J gene lost 2 bases, with 17 bases spanning the gap. This CDR3 is CASSLNLRERLTDTQYF. For the CDR3, the DNA is TGTGCCAGCAGTTTAAATCTCCGGGAGAGACTCACAGATACGCAGTATTTT.

As regards this clonotype: Being one base from a much bigger clone, this may be a read error. V gene TRBV7-2 combines with J gene TRBJ2-7; 10 nucleotides match TRBD1. Germline V lookup: CDR1 SGHTA, CDR2 FQGNSA. This CDR3 has 16 residues. The CDR3 loop is CASSLAPGQGLYGQYF. CDR3 in DNA: TGTGCCAGCAGCTTAGCGCCGGGACAGGGGTTGTACGGGCAGTACTTC. The full variable domain, with the rest looked up from reference TRBV7-2 and TRBJ2-7, is GAGVSQSPSNKVTEKGKDVELRCDPISGHTALYWYRQSLGQGLEFLIYFQGNSAPDKSGLPSDRFSAERTGGSVSTLTIQRTQQEDSAVYLCASSLAPGQGLYGQYFGPGTRLTVT.

This clonotype showed up many times. The J gene is TRBJ1-6, the V gene TRBV4-1; 8 bases are shared with TRBD1. This CDR3 region has 17 residues. Per germline, CDR1 MGHRA and CDR2 YSYEKL. J was trimmed by 9 bases and V by 4 bases; bases with no gene match: 14. As DNA, the CDR3 is TGCGCCAGCAGCCCGACCCTGGACAGGGCGCGAATTTCACCCCTCCACTTT. It yields the protein CASSPTLDRARISPLHF.

Points on this clonotype: A much larger clone differs by one base, so this may be a read error. The chain is built from TRBV11-2 and TRBJ2-5; possibly TRBD1 or TRBD2 for D (7 bases each). V was clipped by 5 bases and J by 3 bases, with 13 bases between them. The CDR3 runs to 14 residues. Germline CDR1 SGHAT, CDR2 FQNNGV. Here the CDR3 reads CASSQGGTKETQYF. The CDR3 coding sequence is TGTGCCAGCAGCCAGGGGGGGACTAAAGAGACCCAGTACTTC.

Ten or more counts support this clonotype. This rearrangement joins TRBV6-1 to TRBJ1-2; 7 nucleotides match TRBD1. Germline CDR1 is MNHNS and CDR2 is SASEGT. Germline trimming cut 9 bases from V and 4 bases from J; bases unmatched to any gene: 8. CDR3 length: 13 residues. The chain's CDR3 is CASVTQGFYGYTF. CDR3 nucleotides: TGTGCCAGTGTTACACAGGGGTTCTATGGCTACACCTTC.

This clonotype was seen at least ten times. CDR3 in DNA: TGCAGTGCTAGAGAGGGGGCCTCGAACGAGCAGTACTTC. Translation: CSAREGASNEQYF. This rearrangement joins TRBV20-1 to TRBJ2-7; a possible D gene is TRBD1 (6 bases). Per the germline V gene, CDR1 is DFQATT and CDR2 is SNEGSKA (reference sequence). This CDR3 has 13 amino acids. The V end lost 0 bases, the J end lost 5 bases, and 11 bases lay between the germline ends.

There are many counts of this clonotype. The V and J genes are TRBV19 and TRBJ1-2; D possibly corresponds to TRBD1 (5 bases). Trimming took 7 bases from V and 5 from J, leaving 17 bases between them. The germline gives CDR1 LNHDA, CDR2 SQIVND (reference sequence). There are 14 residues in the CDR3. The CDR3 DNA sequence: TGTGCCAGTAAAAAGTCGGGACTTCGTTATGGCTACACCTTC. This gives the protein CASKKSGLRYGYTF.

This clonotype was detected many times. The chain carries TRBV7-3 and TRBJ2-3; possibly TRBD2 for D (6 bases). This CDR3 is 16 amino acids long. Germline loops: CDR1 SGHTA, CDR2 FQGTGA. The V end lost 3 bases, the J end lost 3 bases, and 16 bases lay between the germline ends. The CDR3 spells CASSLGSGYLTDTQYF. In nucleotides, the CDR3 is TGTGCCAGCAGCTTGGGTAGCGGCTATTTGACAGATACGCAGTATTTT.

About this clonotype: This may come from a read error, since a much larger clone is one base off. J is TRBJ2-7 and V is TRBV2; no definite D call. Germline CDR1 is SNHLY and CDR2 is FYNNEI. The CDR3 has 12 residues. CDR3 amino acids: CASSETTYEQCF. The CDR3, as DNA: TGTGCCAGCAGTGAAACTACCTACGAGCAGTGCTTC.

This clonotype was found a few times. This rearrangement joins TRBV29-1 to TRBJ1-4, with D unresolved. This CDR3 has 12 residues. V dropped 7 bases and J dropped 0 bases, with 6 bases sitting between them. The germline gives CDR1 SQVTM, CDR2 ANQGSEA. In DNA form, the CDR3 reads TGCAGCGCCCTTGCAACTAATGAAAAACTGTTTTTT. The encoded protein is CSALATNEKLFF.

This clonotype was seen only a few times. This chain uses TRBV7-8 with TRBJ2-4; D may be TRBD1 (6 bases). The CDR3 consists of 13 residues. Germline CDR1 reads SGHVS; CDR2 reads FQNEAQ. The ends were cut back, 5 bases at V and 7 bases at J, with 12 bases in the middle. The CDR3: CASSPTGLNIQYF. Here the CDR3 DNA reads TGTGCCAGCAGCCCCACAGGGTTGAACATTCAGTACTTC.

On this clonotype: Given a much more abundant clone one base away, this may be a read error. The V call is TRBV27, the J call TRBJ2-7; D gene ambiguous. V lost 5 bases to trimming and J lost 5 bases, with 7 bases between them. Germline assignment: CDR1 MNHEY and CDR2 SMNVEV (reference sequence). The CDR3 has 11 amino acids. CDR3 in DNA: TGTGCCAGCAGTGATGGCAACGAGCAGTACTTC. Its translation: CASSDGNEQYF.

This clonotype was seen a single time. This could be a read error, since a much larger clone is one nucleotide away. V usage is TRBV12-3 or TRBV12-4 and J usage is TRBJ2-1; 8 bases are shared with TRBD1. This CDR3 is 14 amino acids long. For the CDR3, the DNA is TGTGCCAGCAGCCCCGGGACAGGATACAATGGGCAGTTCTTC. This encodes CASSPGTGYNGQFF.

This clonotype was recorded many times. This chain links TRBV7-2 with TRBJ2-7; 13 bases are shared with TRBD2. This CDR3 has 15 amino acids. Trimming cost V 5 bases and J 3 bases; bases outside gene matches: 4. Germline V gene data show CDR1 as SGHTA and CDR2 as FQGNSA. CDR3 residues: CASSIGTSGNYEQYF. CDR3 DNA: TGTGCCAGCAGCATCGGGACTAGCGGGAACTACGAGCAGTACTTC. The full variable domain, in which reference TRBV7-2 and TRBJ2-7 provide the parts outside the CDR3, is GAGVSQSPSNKVTEKGKDVELRCDPISGHTALYWYRQSLGQGLEFLIYFQGNSAPDKSGLPSDRFSAERTGGSVSTLTIQRTQQEDSAVYLCASSIGTSGNYEQYFGPGTRLTVT.

This clonotype was seen many times. The rearrangement joins TRBV20-1 to TRBJ2-3; 8 positions agree with TRBD2. Germline values: CDR1 DFQATT, CDR2 SNEGSKA (reference sequence). After removal of 6 bases from V and 3 bases from J, the junction contained 11 bases not matched to a gene. The CDR3 extends over 15 amino acids. Here the CDR3 DNA reads TGCAGTGCCCCGGAAGCGGGAGCGGGTACAGATACGCAGTATTTT. This encodes CSAPEAGAGTDTQYF.

CDR3 loop: CASSLRTGDGNYGYTF. As DNA, the CDR3 is TGTGCCAGCAGCCTTCGGACAGGGGATGGAAACTATGGCTACACCTTC. The chain combines TRBV3-1 with TRBJ1-2, with 9 bases fitting TRBD1. The CDR3 is made up of 16 amino acids. V trimming: 4 bases; J trimming: 2 bases; junction bases outside the gene matches: 8. Germline V lookup: CDR1 LGHDT, CDR2 YNNKEL (reference sequence).

This sequence joins TRBV5-6 and TRBJ2-1, with 7 bases lining up with TRBD1. The V and J ends lost 2 bases and 3 bases, in that order; junction bases with no gene match: 5. The CDR3 is 15 residues long. Germline V gene data show CDR1 as SGHDT and CDR2 as YYEEEE. The CDR3 protein is CASSFRGSGYNEQFF. The DNA of the CDR3 is TGTGCCAGCAGCTTCAGGGGGTCGGGCTACAATGAGCAGTTCTTC.

The sample holds many counts of this clonotype. This rearrangement joins TRBV7-3 to TRBJ2-1; 10 nucleotides match TRBD2. This CDR3 spans 16 amino acids. Germline assignment: CDR1 SGHTA and CDR2 FQGTGA. Trimming took 4 bases from V and 4 from J; bases not matched to a gene: 7. This CDR3 reads CASSSTTSGLYNEQFF. In DNA, the CDR3 is TGTGCCAGCAGCTCCACGACTAGCGGGCTTTACAATGAGCAGTTCTTC.

This clonotype was seen just once. Possible read error: a much larger clone is one base away. This rearrangement joins TRBV2 to TRBJ2-4; D gene unclear. From germline, CDR1 is SNHLY and CDR2 FYNNEI. CDR3 length: 13 amino acids. CDR3 amino acids: CASSARAKNIRYF. CDR3 DNA sequence: TGTGCCAGCAGTGCGAGAGCCAAAAACATTCGGTACTTC.

This clonotype was detected many times. This sequence joins TRBV2 and TRBJ2-7; TRBD1 agrees at 8 bases. Per the germline V gene, CDR1 is SNHLY and CDR2 is FYNNEI. With 6 bases clipped from V and 2 bases from J, the junction kept 6 bases outside the gene matches. This CDR3 spans 14 amino acids. CDR3 nucleotides: TGTGCCAGCAGGCCCCGGACAGGGACCTACGAGCAGTACTTC. It encodes CASRPRTGTYEQYF.

This clonotype has a count of ten or more. The CDR3 DNA follows: TGTGCCAGCATCACTTCATCGGCAGGTCGCTATGGCTACACCTTC. Its translation is CASITSSAGRYGYTF. The genes are TRBV12-3 or TRBV12-4 and TRBJ1-2; D is unclear. The germline V and J ends were trimmed by 7 bases and 4 bases, with 19 bases remaining between them. The CDR3 is made up of 15 amino acids.

This clonotype was seen at least ten times. This chain connects TRBV19 to TRBJ2-1, with 9 bases fitting TRBD1. The CDR3 is 14 amino acids. The trim removed 5 bases at V and 9 bases at J, leaving 8 bases unmatched. CDR1 and CDR2 (germline): LNHDA, SQIVND (reference sequence). CDR3: CASSPTGGRGEQFF. As DNA, the CDR3 is TGTGCCAGTAGTCCGACAGGGGGTAGAGGTGAGCAGTTCTTC.

This rearrangement joins TRBV12-3 or TRBV12-4 to TRBJ2-1, with D uncertain. This CDR3 comprises 14 residues. Trimming took off 5 bases at V and 3 bases at J, with 11 bases between the two ends. As DNA, the CDR3 is TGTGCCAGCAGTCCCTCTGTTGACTACAATGAGCAGTTCTTC. Translated: CASSPSVDYNEQFF.